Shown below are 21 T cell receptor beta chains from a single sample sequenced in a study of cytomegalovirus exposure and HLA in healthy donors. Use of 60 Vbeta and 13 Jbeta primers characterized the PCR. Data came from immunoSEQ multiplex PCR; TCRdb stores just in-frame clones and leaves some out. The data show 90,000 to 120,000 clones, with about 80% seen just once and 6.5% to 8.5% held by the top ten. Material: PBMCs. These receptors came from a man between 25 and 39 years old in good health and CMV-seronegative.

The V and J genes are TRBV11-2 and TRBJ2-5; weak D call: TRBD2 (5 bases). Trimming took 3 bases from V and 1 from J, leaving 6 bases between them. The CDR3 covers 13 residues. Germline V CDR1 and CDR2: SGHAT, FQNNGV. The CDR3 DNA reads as TGTGCCAGCAGCTTCGGGGTCCAAGAGACCCAGTACTTC. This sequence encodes CASSFGVQETQYF. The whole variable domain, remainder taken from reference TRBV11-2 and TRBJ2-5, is EAGVAQSPRYKIIEKRQSVAFWCNPISGHATLYWYQQILGQGPKLLIQFQNNGVVDDSQLPKDRFSAERLKGVDSTLKIQPAKLEDSAVYLCASSFGVQETQYFGPGTRLLVL.

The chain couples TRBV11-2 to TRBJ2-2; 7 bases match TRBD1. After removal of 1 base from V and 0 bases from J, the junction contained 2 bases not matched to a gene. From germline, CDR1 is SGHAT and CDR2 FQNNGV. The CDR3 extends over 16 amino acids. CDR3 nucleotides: TGTGCCAGCAGCTTAGGAGGGGGCGCGAACACCGGGGAGCTGTTTTTT. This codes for CASSLGGGANTGELFF.

In DNA form, the CDR3 reads TGTGCCATCAGTGAGGGTCAGGGCCAAAACATTCAGTACTTC. It specifies CAISEGQGQNIQYF. The chain couples TRBV10-3 to TRBJ2-4; maybe TRBD1 (5 bases). The CDR3 totals 14 residues. The germline V and J ends were trimmed by 2 bases and 5 bases, with 10 bases remaining between them. Germline assignment: CDR1 ENHRY and CDR2 SYGVKD.

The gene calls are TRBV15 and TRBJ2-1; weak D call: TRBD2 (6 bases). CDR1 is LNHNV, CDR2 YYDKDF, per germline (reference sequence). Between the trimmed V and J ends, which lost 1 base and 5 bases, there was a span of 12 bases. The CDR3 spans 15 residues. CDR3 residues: CATSRVGGVDNEQFF. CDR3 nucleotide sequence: TGTGCCACCAGCAGAGTTGGCGGGGTCGACAATGAGCAGTTCTTC. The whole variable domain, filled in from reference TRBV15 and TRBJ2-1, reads DAMVIQNPRYQVTQFGKPVTLSCSQTLNHNVMYWYQQKSSQAPKLLFHYYDKDFNNEADTPDNFQSRRPNTSFCFLDIRSPGLGDTAMYLCATSRVGGVDNEQFFGPGTRLTVL.

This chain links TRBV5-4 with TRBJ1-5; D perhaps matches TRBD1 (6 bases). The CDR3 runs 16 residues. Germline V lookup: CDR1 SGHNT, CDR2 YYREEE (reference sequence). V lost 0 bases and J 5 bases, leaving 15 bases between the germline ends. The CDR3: CASSLDGNRADQPQHF. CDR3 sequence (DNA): TGTGCCAGCAGCTTGGATGGGAACAGGGCGGATCAGCCCCAGCATTTT.

CDR3 nucleotide sequence: TGCAGCGTTGTTTCAGGGGCGAGCACTGAAGCTTTCTTT. Translation: CSVVSGASTEAFF. The chain has TRBV29-1 and TRBJ1-1; D possibly corresponds to TRBD1 (6 bases). The CDR3 has 13 amino acids. Trimming removed 4 bases at V and 4 bases at J, with 13 bases between. Looked up from germline, CDR1 is SQVTM and CDR2 is ANQGSEA.

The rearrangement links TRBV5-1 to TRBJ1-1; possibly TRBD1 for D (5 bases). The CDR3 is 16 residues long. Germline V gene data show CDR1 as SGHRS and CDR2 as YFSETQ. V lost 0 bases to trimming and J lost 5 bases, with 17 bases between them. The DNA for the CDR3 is TGCGCCAGCAGCTTGGCCATGCAACGGGGGAGGACTGAAGCTTTCTTT. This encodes CASSLAMQRGRTEAFF.

The CDR3 loop reads CASSSLAGGIQETQYF. The CDR3 coding sequence is TGTGCCAGCAGCTCCTTAGCGGGAGGGATCCAAGAGACCCAGTACTTC. This chain uses TRBV9 with TRBJ2-5; 11 positions agree with TRBD2. After removal of 4 bases from V and 1 base from J, the junction contained 6 bases not matched to a gene. The CDR3 has 16 amino acids. The germline V gene has CDR1 SGDLS and CDR2 YYNGEE. The full variable domain, rest sourced from reference TRBV9 and TRBJ2-5, is DSGVTQTPKHLITATGQRVTLRCSPRSGDLSVYWYQQSLDQGLQFLIQYYNGEERAKGNILERFSAQQFPDLHSELNLSSLELGDSALYFCASSSLAGGIQETQYFGPGTRLLVL.

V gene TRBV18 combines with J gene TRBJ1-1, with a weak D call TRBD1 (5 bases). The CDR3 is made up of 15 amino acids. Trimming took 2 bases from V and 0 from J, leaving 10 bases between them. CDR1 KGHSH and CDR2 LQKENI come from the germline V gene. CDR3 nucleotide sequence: TGTGCCAGCTCACCAATAGCAGGGATGAACACTGAAGCTTTCTTT. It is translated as CASSPIAGMNTEAFF.

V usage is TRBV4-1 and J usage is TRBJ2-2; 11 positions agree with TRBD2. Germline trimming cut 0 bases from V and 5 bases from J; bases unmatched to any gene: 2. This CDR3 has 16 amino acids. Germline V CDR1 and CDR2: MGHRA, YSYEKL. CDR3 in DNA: TGCGCCAGCAGCCAAGAGGCTAGCGGGGGGACCGGGGAGCTGTTTTTT. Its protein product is CASSQEASGGTGELFF.

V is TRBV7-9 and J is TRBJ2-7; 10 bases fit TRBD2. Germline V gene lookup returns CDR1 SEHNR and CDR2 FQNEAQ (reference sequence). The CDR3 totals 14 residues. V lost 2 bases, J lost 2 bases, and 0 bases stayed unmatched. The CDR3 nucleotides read TGTGCCAGCAGCTTAACTAGCGGGACCTACGAGCAGTACTTC. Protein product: CASSLTSGTYEQYF.

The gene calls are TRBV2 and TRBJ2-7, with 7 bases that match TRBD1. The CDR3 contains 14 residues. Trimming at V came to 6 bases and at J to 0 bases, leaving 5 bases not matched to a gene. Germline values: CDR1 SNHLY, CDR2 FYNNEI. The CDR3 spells CASRPDRSSYEQYF. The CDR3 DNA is TGTGCCAGCAGGCCGGACAGGAGCTCCTACGAGCAGTACTTC.

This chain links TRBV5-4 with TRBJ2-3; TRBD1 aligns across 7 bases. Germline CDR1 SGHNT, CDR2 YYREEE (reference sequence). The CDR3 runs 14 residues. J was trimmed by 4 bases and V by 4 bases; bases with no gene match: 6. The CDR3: CASSADRESDTQYF. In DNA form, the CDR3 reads TGTGCCAGCAGCGCCGACAGGGAATCAGATACGCAGTATTTT.

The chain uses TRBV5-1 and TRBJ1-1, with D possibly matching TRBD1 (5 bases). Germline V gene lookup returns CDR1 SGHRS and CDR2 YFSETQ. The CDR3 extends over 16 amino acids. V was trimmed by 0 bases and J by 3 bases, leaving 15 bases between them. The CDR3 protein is CASSLEGAGSDTEAFF. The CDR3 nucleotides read TGCGCCAGCAGCTTGGAAGGCGCAGGGTCGGACACTGAAGCTTTCTTT. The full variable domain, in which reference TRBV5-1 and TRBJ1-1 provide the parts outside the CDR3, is KAGVTQTPRYLIKTRGQQVTLSCSPISGHRSVSWYQQTPGQGLQFLFEYFSETQRNKGNFPGRFSGRQFSNSRSEMNVSTLELGDSALYLCASSLEGAGSDTEAFFGQGTRLTVV.

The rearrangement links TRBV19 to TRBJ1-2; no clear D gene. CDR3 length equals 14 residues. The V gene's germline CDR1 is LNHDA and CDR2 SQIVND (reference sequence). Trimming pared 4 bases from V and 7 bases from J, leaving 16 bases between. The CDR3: CASSTPGGPVGYTF. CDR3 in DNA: TGTGCCAGTAGTACCCCGGGAGGGCCGGTTGGCTACACCTTC.

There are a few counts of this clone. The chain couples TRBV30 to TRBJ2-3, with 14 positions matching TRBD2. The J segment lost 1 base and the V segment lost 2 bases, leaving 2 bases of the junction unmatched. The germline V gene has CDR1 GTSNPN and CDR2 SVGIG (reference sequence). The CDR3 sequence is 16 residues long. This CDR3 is CAWSPGLAGGTDTQYF. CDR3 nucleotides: TGTGCCTGGAGTCCGGGACTAGCGGGGGGCACAGATACGCAGTATTTT.

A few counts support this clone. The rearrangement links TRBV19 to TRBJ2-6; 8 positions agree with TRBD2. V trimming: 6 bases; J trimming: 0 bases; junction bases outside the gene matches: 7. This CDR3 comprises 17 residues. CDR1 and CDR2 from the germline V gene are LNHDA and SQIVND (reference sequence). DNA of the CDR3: TGTGCCAGTAGAAGCGGGGGACTGCGCTCTGGGGCCAACGTCCTGACTTTC. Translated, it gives CASRSGGLRSGANVLTF.

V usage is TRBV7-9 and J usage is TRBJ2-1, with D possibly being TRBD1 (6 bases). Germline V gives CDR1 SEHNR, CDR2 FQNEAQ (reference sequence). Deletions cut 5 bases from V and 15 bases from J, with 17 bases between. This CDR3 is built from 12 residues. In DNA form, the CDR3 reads TGTGCCAGCAGCCACGATGGGGGCGGCAGGTTCTTC. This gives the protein CASSHDGGGRFF.

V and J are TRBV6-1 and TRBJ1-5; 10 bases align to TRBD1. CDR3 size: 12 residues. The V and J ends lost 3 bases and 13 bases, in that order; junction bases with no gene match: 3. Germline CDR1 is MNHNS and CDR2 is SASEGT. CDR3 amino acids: CASSEDRGLQHF. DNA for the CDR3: TGTGCCAGCAGTGAGGACAGGGGGTTGCAGCATTTT.

The CDR3 region is CASSLMTGTRTIYF. The CDR3 nucleotides are TGTGCCAGCAGCCTCATGACAGGGACTCGCACCATATATTTT. The chain recombines TRBV5-6 with TRBJ1-3, with 7 positions matching TRBD1. The CDR3 is made up of 14 amino acids. With V trimmed by 4 bases and J by 9 bases, 10 bases remained unmatched. CDR1 and CDR2 (germline): SGHDT, YYEEEE.

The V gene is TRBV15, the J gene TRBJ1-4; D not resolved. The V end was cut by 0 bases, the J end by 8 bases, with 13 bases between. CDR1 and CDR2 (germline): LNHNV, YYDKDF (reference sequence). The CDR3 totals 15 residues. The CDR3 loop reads CATSRERQRREKLFF. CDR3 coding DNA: TGTGCCACCAGCAGAGAACGACAACGGAGGGAAAAACTGTTTTTT. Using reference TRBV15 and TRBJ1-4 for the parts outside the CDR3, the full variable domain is DAMVIQNPRYQVTQFGKPVTLSCSQTLNHNVMYWYQQKSSQAPKLLFHYYDKDFNNEADTPDNFQSRRPNTSFCFLDIRSPGLGDTAMYLCATSRERQRREKLFFGSGTQLSVL.